This T cell receptor beta chain was found in a study of blood T cell repertoires in COVID-19. Study-level information: COVID-19 samples, acute and convalescent, were from the United States, Italy and Spain.

Repertoires were generated with immunoSEQ multiplex PCR, while TCRdb's copy carries only in-frame clones and drops some. The data hold 100,000 to 150,000 clones, with about 88% observed a single time. Trimming took off 0 bases at V and 13 bases at J, with 17 bases between the two ends. Germline V CDR1 and CDR2: LNHNV, YYDKDF (reference sequence). The CDR3 length is 14 residues. The sample consisted of peripheral blood. The rearrangement links TRBV15 to TRBJ2-3; D remains ambiguous. The TCR originated in a woman older than 75 with acute or convalescent COVID-19. The CDR3, as DNA: TGTGCCACCAGCAGAGATGCAACTAACCCTTTTGAGTATTTT. It yields the protein CATSRDATNPFEYF.